This T cell receptor (beta chain) is drawn from a study of T cells in Graves' hyperthyroidism and ophthalmopathy. Authors of the study amplified TCR beta CDR3 regions from RNA transcripts. In the first-round RT-PCR of the TCR CDR3, the HTBI primer set was used. Using its own MiXCR run on the multiplex PCR reads, TCRdb lists one record per CDR3 protein. The sample has roughly 510,000 distinct CDR3 sequences; 40% to 50% are singletons. Investigators excluded patients with uncontrolled infection, other autoimmune disease, pregnancy or lactation. Ten or more counts support this clonotype. Trimming at V came to 4 bases and at J to 3 bases, leaving 11 bases not matched to a gene. Germline V CDR1 and CDR2: MGHRA, YSYEKL. The CDR3 loop spans 17 amino acids.

V and J are TRBV4-1 and TRBJ2-5, with 10 positions matching TRBD1. Sequenced: peripheral blood or thyroid tissue (not recorded which). The sequence was collected from an adult woman with Graves' disease, either hyperthyroidism or ophthalmopathy (not recorded which). DNA of the CDR3: TGCGCCAGCAGCCTCTTTACCGGGACAGGGGACGAAGAGACCCAGTACTTC. This translates into CASSLFTGTGDEETQYF.